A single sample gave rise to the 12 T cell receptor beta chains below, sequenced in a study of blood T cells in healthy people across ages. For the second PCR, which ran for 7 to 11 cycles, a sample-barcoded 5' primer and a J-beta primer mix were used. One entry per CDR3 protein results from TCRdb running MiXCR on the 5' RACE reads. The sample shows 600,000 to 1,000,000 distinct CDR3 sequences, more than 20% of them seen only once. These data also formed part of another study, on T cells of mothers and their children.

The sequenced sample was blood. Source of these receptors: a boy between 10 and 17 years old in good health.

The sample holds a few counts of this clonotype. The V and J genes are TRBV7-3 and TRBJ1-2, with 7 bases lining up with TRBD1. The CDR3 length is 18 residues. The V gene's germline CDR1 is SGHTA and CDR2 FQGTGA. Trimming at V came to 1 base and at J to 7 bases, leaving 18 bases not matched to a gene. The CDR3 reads CASSLNGLGTVNFGGYTF. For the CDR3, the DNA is TGTGCCAGCAGCTTAAATGGGCTCGGGACAGTTAATTTCGGTGGCTACACCTTC. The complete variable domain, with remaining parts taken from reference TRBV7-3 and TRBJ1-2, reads GAGVSQTPSNKVTEKGKYVELRCDPISGHTALYWYRQSLGQGPEFLIYFQGTGAADDSGLPNDRFFAVRPEGSVSTLKIQRTERGDSAVYLCASSLNGLGTVNFGGYTFGSGTRLTVV.

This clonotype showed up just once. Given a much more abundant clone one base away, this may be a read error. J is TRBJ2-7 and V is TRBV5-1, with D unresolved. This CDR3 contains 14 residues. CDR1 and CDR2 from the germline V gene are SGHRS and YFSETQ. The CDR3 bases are TGCACCAGCAGCTTGATAACTACTACCTACGAGCAGTACTTC. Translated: CTSSLITTTYEQYF.

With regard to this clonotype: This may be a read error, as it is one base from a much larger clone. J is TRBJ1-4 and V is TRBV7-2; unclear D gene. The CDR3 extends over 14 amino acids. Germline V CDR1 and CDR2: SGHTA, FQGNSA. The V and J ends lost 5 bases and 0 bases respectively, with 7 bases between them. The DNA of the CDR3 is TGTGCCAGCAGCATTAGTGCAACTAATGAAAAACTGTTTTTT. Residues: CASSISATNEKLFF.

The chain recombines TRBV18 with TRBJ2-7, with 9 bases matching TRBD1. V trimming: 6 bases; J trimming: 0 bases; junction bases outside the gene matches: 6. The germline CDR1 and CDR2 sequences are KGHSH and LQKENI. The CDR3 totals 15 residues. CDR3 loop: CASSQPGQGSYEQYF. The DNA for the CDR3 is TGTGCCAGCTCCCAACCGGGACAGGGCTCCTACGAGCAGTACTTC.

CDR3 nucleotides: TGTGCCACCAGCAGAATACCAACTGGGACAGACAATTCACCCCTCCACTTT. Protein sequence: CATSRIPTGTDNSPLHF. This chain joins TRBV15 and TRBJ1-6; 7 bases agree with TRBD1. This CDR3 comprises 17 residues. CDR1 is LNHNV and CDR2 is YYDKDF in the germline V gene (reference sequence). The V gene end was trimmed by 2 bases and the J gene end by 7 bases; junction bases not matched to a gene: 11.

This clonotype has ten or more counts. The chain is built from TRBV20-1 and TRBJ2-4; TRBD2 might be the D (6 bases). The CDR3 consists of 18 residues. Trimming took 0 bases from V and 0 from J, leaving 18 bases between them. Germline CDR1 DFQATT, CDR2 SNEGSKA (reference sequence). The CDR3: CSARDVGLAAVAKNIQYF. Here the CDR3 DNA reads TGCAGTGCTAGAGATGTCGGCTTAGCGGCCGTAGCCAAAAACATTCAGTACTTC.

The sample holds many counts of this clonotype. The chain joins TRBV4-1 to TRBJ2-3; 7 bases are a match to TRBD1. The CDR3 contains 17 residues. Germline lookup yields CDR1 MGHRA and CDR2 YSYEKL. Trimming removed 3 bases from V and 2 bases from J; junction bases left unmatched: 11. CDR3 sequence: CASSQEDRDPNTDTQYF. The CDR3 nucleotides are TGCGCCAGCAGCCAGGAAGACAGGGACCCGAACACAGATACGCAGTATTTT.

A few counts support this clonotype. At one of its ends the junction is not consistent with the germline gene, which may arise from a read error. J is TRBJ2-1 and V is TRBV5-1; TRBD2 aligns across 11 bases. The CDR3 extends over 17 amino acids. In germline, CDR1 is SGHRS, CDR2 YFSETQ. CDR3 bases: TGCGCCAACAGCTTGGGGCTAACTAGCGGGGGTCTCGATGAGCAGTTCTTC. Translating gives CANSLGLTSGGLDEQFF.

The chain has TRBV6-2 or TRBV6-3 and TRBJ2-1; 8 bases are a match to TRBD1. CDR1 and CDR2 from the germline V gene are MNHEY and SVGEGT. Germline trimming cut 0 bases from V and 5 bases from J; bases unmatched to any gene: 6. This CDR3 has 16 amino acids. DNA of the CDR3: TGTGCCAGCAGTTACTCTACAGGGGGAAGAAACAATGAGCAGTTCTTC. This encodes CASSYSTGGRNNEQFF.

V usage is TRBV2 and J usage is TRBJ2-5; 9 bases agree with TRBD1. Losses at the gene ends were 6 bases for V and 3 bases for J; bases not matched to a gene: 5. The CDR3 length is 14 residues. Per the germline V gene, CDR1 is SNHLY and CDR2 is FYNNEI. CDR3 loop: CASRLGTGKETQYF. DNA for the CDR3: TGTGCCAGCAGACTCGGGACAGGGAAAGAGACCCAGTACTTC.

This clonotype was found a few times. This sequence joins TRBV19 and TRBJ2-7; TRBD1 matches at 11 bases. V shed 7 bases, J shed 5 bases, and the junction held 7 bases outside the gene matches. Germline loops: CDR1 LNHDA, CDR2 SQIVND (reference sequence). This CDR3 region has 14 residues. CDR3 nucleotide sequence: TGTGCCAGTACCCGGACAGGGGGCATCAACGAGCAGTACTTC. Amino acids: CASTRTGGINEQYF.

The CDR3 coding sequence is TGTGCCAGCGGTAGGGAGATAGTGAGTGAAGCTTTCTTT. Amino acid sequence: CASGREIVSEAFF. This chain uses TRBV7-2 with TRBJ1-1; D call uncertain. The V end lost 8 bases, the J end lost 7 bases, and 17 bases lay between the germline ends. The CDR3 consists of 13 residues. Germline values: CDR1 SGHTA, CDR2 FQGNSA.